This T cell receptor beta chain was captured by sequencing in a study of response to subunit inactivated influenza vaccine. The CDR3 is 15 amino acids. Germline CDR1 is DFQATT and CDR2 is SNEGSKA (reference sequence). V was cut by 3 bases and J by 3 bases, with 18 bases left in between. Findings and limits, study-wide: Researchers suggested that each seasonal influenza vaccination recruits few new T cells.

TCRdb re-derived calls from the RT-PCR reads in MiXCR, one entry per CDR3 protein. Of 500,000 to 600,000 distinct CDR3 sequences in the sample, 11% were seen once. This clonotype was counted between two and nine times. Its target is unknown. These sequences were also reported in another study, on T cells expressing NK-cell markers. This second study notes: Making the TCR beta cDNA relied on 5'RACE template switching with UMIs. Of the CD8+ T cells in about 6 donors, roughly 1.0-7.5% belonged to dominant NKG2C+ clonotypes.

The starting material was PBMCs from blood, obtained on the day of vaccination. The TCR originated in a man in his fifties who received an inactivated influenza vaccine. The chain is built from TRBV20-1 and TRBJ2-7, with D perhaps matching TRBD1 (6 bases). Here the CDR3 DNA reads TGCAGTGCTAGGGCGACAGGAATGGGTGACTACGAGCAGTACTTC. It specifies CSARATGMGDYEQYF.